The 20 T cell receptor beta chains below all came from one sample that was sequenced in a study of cytomegalovirus exposure and HLA in healthy donors. The table came from immunoSEQ multiplex PCR; TCRdb's copy has only in-frame clones and leaves some out. The sample has more than 150,000 clones; 88% are singletons. Material for sequencing was PBMCs. The source is a man younger than 35 in good health and CMV-seronegative.

The sample holds one count of this clone. The chain uses TRBV4-3 and TRBJ1-4; 8 nucleotides agree with TRBD1. This CDR3 comprises 15 residues. Germline V gives CDR1 LGHNA, CDR2 YSLEER. The ends lost 8 bases at V and 3 bases at J; junction bases unmatched: 8. CDR3 sequence (DNA): TGCGCCAGCTCAGACAGGGGCGATGCTAATGAAAAACTGTTTTTT. As protein: CASSDRGDANEKLFF.

This rearrangement joins TRBV11-2 to TRBJ2-1; 7 bases are shared with TRBD2. The CDR3 extends over 15 amino acids. CDR1 SGHAT and CDR2 FQNNGV come from the germline V gene. The V gene end was trimmed by 1 base and the J gene end by 0 bases; junction bases not matched to a gene: 0. CDR3 loop: CASSLGGSSYNEQFF. CDR3 nucleotide sequence: TGTGCCAGCAGCTTAGGCGGGAGCTCCTACAATGAGCAGTTCTTC.

The chain joins TRBV4-2 to TRBJ2-1; 7 bases are a match to TRBD2. Trimming cost V 2 bases and J 5 bases; bases outside gene matches: 3. The CDR3 loop spans 14 amino acids. The V gene's germline CDR1 is LGHNA and CDR2 YNFKEQ. CDR3 residues: CASSQIGLDNEQFF. Written as DNA, the CDR3 is TGTGCCAGCAGCCAAATTGGACTAGACAATGAGCAGTTCTTC.

The genes are TRBV14 and TRBJ1-5; unclear D gene. Germline V gives CDR1 SGHDN, CDR2 FVKESK. The CDR3 runs to 13 residues. Trimming pared 1 base from V and 9 bases from J, leaving 10 bases between. The DNA of the CDR3 is TGTGCCAGCAGCCAAGGAGAATCCCGGCCCCAGCATTTT. It translates to CASSQGESRPQHF.

The chain uses TRBV5-6 and TRBJ2-3, with TRBD2 identical over 12 bases. This CDR3 has 16 amino acids. CDR1 is SGHDT and CDR2 is YYEEEE in the germline V gene. The V segment lost 3 bases and the J segment 3 bases; nucleotides outside the gene matches: 5. CDR3 nucleotides: TGTGCCAGCAGCTATGCTACTAGCGGGGGGACAGATACGCAGTATTTT. Its translation is CASSYATSGGTDTQYF.

The V and J genes are TRBV29-1 and TRBJ1-2; D remains unclear. The CDR3 runs to 12 residues. Germline CDR1 and CDR2: SQVTM and ANQGSEA. The V end was cut by 5 bases, the J end by 2 bases, with 9 bases between. The DNA of the CDR3 is TGCAGCGTTCTTGAGGGAAACTATGGCTACACCTTC. Its protein product is CSVLEGNYGYTF.

This clone was observed once. The gene calls are TRBV28 and TRBJ2-7; 8 nucleotides line up with TRBD2. The CDR3 loop spans 16 amino acids. Germline CDR1 reads MDHEN; CDR2 reads SYDVKM. Trimming cost V 5 bases and J 0 bases; bases outside gene matches: 9. CDR3 in amino acids: CASSKQLAESSYEQYV. The CDR3 DNA sequence: TGTGCCAGCAGTAAACAACTAGCGGAGAGCTCCTACGAGCAGTACGTC.

This chain connects TRBV19 to TRBJ1-2; TRBD1 agrees at 11 bases. CDR1 LNHDA and CDR2 SQIVND come from the germline V gene (reference sequence). The V segment lost 3 bases and the J segment 5 bases; nucleotides outside the gene matches: 5. There are 15 residues in the CDR3. CDR3: CASSMDRGRKYGYTF. In nucleotides, the CDR3 is TGTGCCAGTAGTATGGACAGGGGGCGCAAATATGGCTACACCTTC.

V usage is TRBV7-2 and J usage is TRBJ2-7, with 10 nucleotides matching TRBD2. CDR3 size: 16 residues. V shed 5 bases, J shed 5 bases, and the junction held 12 bases outside the gene matches. Germline assignment: CDR1 SGHTA and CDR2 FQGNSA. CDR3 residues: CASSVQSGRAVNEQYF. CDR3 nucleotides: TGTGCCAGCAGCGTCCAGAGCGGGAGGGCCGTAAACGAGCAGTACTTC.

A note on this clone: Other nucleotide sequences in the sample specify the same CDR3. The chain has TRBV10-3 and TRBJ2-4; 12 nucleotides line up with TRBD2. The V gene end was trimmed by 0 bases and the J gene end by 1 base; junction bases not matched to a gene: 1. From germline, CDR1 is ENHRY and CDR2 SYGVKD. There are 17 residues in the CDR3. CDR3 nucleotides: TGTGCCATCAGTGAGTCAACTAGCGGGAGGGCCAAAAACATTCAGTACTTC. It encodes CAISESTSGRAKNIQYF.

V usage is TRBV5-1 and J usage is TRBJ2-7, with 10 bases that match TRBD1. CDR1 and CDR2 (germline): SGHRS, YFSETQ. The CDR3 has 15 amino acids. Trimming removed 0 bases from V and 0 bases from J; junction bases left unmatched: 0. As DNA, the CDR3 is TGCGCCAGCAGCTTGGGGACAGGGGGCTCCTACGAGCAGTACTTC. Its protein is CASSLGTGGSYEQYF.

This sequence joins TRBV7-6 and TRBJ2-3, with 7 bases matching TRBD1. V lost 1 base to trimming and J lost 6 bases; unmatched junction nucleotides: 7. From germline, CDR1 is SGHVS and CDR2 FNYEAQ. This CDR3 comprises 15 residues. The CDR3 DNA follows: TGTGCCAGCAGCTTAGAAGGGACAGCCTTGGATACGCAGTATTTT. Its protein product is CASSLEGTALDTQYF. Full variable domain (outside the CDR3, taken from reference TRBV7-6 and TRBJ2-3): GAGVSQSPRYKVTKRGQDVALRCDPISGHVSLYWYRQALGQGPEFLTYFNYEAQQDKSGLPNDRFSAERPEGSISTLTIQRTEQRDSAMYRCASSLEGTALDTQYFGPGTRLTVL.

V usage is TRBV2 and J usage is TRBJ2-1, with TRBD2 identical over 7 bases. This CDR3 is 13 amino acids long. CDR1 SNHLY and CDR2 FYNNEI come from the germline V gene. The J segment lost 6 bases and the V segment lost 2 bases, leaving 1 base of the junction unmatched. The CDR3 loop is CASSELAANEQFF. CDR3 coding DNA: TGTGCCAGCAGTGAACTAGCGGCCAATGAGCAGTTCTTC.

Written as DNA, the CDR3 is TGTGCCAGTAGTATTCCAGGGAAAGGCTATGGCTACACCTTC. Its protein product is CASSIPGKGYGYTF. The V and J genes are TRBV19 and TRBJ1-2, with D tentatively TRBD1 (5 bases). CDR3 size: 14 residues. Trimming pared 3 bases from V and 4 bases from J, leaving 12 bases between. Per the germline V gene, CDR1 is LNHDA and CDR2 is SQIVND (reference sequence). Variable domain in full (rest from reference TRBV19 and TRBJ1-2): DGGITQSPKYLFRKEGQNVTLSCEQNLNHDAMYWYRQDPGQGLRLIYYSQIVNDFQKGDIAEGYSVSREKKESFPLTVTSAQKNPTAFYLCASSIPGKGYGYTFGSGTRLTVV.

The chain couples TRBV28 to TRBJ2-7; D is uncertain. V dropped 6 bases and J dropped 2 bases, with 14 bases sitting between them. The germline gives CDR1 MDHEN, CDR2 SYDVKM. The CDR3 is made up of 14 amino acids. CDR3 bases: TGTGCCAGCAGCCTCTGGGTAGGAGCCTACGAGCAGTACTTC. This gives the protein CASSLWVGAYEQYF.

V gene TRBV18 combines with J gene TRBJ2-1; 9 bases match TRBD1. The CDR3 is 15 amino acids. In germline, CDR1 is KGHSH, CDR2 LQKENI. V was clipped by 2 bases and J by 4 bases; unmatched bases: 3. This chain's CDR3 is CASSPAGTGYNEQFF. In DNA, the CDR3 is TGTGCCAGCTCACCAGCCGGGACAGGGTACAATGAGCAGTTCTTC.

DNA for the CDR3: TGTGCAAGTCGCTTACTTACCCTAGCGGGTCAAGACTGCATTCAGTACTTC. The encoded protein is CASRLLTLAGQDCIQYF. This chain joins TRBV12-2 and TRBJ2-4; TRBD2, the table's D call, lacks a check against the DNA. TRBV12-2 is a known pseudogene. This CDR3 has 17 amino acids.

This clone occurred once. The chain is built from TRBV4-1 and TRBJ1-1; D is perhaps TRBD1 (6 bases). The germline CDR1 and CDR2 sequences are MGHRA and YSYEKL. V lost 4 bases and J lost 0, with 15 bases in between. This CDR3 spans 16 amino acids. CDR3: CASSPATGLMNTEAFF. CDR3 nucleotide sequence: TGCGCCAGCAGCCCCGCCACAGGGCTTATGAACACTGAAGCTTTCTTT.

A single count supports this clone. The V call is TRBV28, the J call TRBJ2-3; a possible D gene is TRBD1 (5 bases). Germline assignment: CDR1 MDHEN and CDR2 SYDVKM. This CDR3 is 12 amino acids long. Trimming took 6 bases from V and 7 from J, leaving 11 bases between them. The CDR3 DNA is TGTGCCAGCAGCAGCCAGGGTTATACGCAGTATTTT. As protein: CASSSQGYTQYF.

The rearrangement joins TRBV6-6 to TRBJ2-2; possibly TRBD2 for D (7 bases). The V gene's germline CDR1 is MNHNY and CDR2 SVGAGI (reference sequence). This CDR3 region has 15 residues. Trimming removed 11 bases at V and 2 bases at J, with 18 bases between. In DNA, the CDR3 is TGTGCCGAATCCCGGGGGGCCCCAAACACCGGGGAGCTGTTTTTT. Translation: CAESRGAPNTGELFF.